The next 17 T cell receptor beta chains were all read from a single sample in a study of OX40 agonist ivuxolimab in advanced cancers. TCRdb's copy holds only in-frame clones and misses some; the assay was immunoSEQ multiplex PCR. The sample has 80,000 to 100,000 clones, roughly nine tenths seen once. The sequencing here drew on CD4+ or CD8+ T cells sorted from blood, taken in a trial of the OX40 agonist ivuxolimab. Source of these receptors: an adult with an advanced solid tumor such as melanoma, head and neck, liver or kidney cancer.

The chain has TRBV5-1 and TRBJ1-1; no reliable D call. There are 13 residues in the CDR3. CDR1 is SGHRS, CDR2 YFSETQ, per germline. V was shortened by 3 bases and J by 6 bases, with 12 bases between the two germline ends. The CDR3 protein is CASSSRGGPEAFF. As DNA, the CDR3 is TGCGCCAGCAGCTCCCGGGGAGGCCCTGAAGCTTTCTTT.

The chain carries TRBV6-5 and TRBJ2-7; D gene unclear. This CDR3 region has 13 residues. Germline values: CDR1 MNHEY, CDR2 SVGAGI. Deletions cut 6 bases from V and 6 bases from J, with 15 bases between. CDR3 sequence reads: CASRISLWGEQYF. CDR3 bases: TGTGCCAGCAGGATTAGTTTGTGGGGCGAGCAGTACTTC.

The chain couples TRBV6-4 to TRBJ1-2; D might be TRBD1 (6 bases). V lost 6 bases, J lost 4 bases, and 15 bases lay in between. The CDR3 spans 14 residues. Germline CDR1 and CDR2: MRHNA and SNTAGT. CDR3 sequence reads: CASSLGGAFYGYTF. The CDR3 nucleotides read TGTGCCAGCAGCCTCGGGGGGGCCTTCTATGGCTACACCTTC.

This rearrangement joins TRBV11-2 to TRBJ1-4; 7 nucleotides align to TRBD1. V trimming: 4 bases; J trimming: 8 bases; junction bases outside the gene matches: 13. The CDR3 covers 16 residues. Germline V gene data show CDR1 as SGHAT and CDR2 as FQNNGV. CDR3 loop: CASSSGQPLSREKLFF. The CDR3 nucleotides read TGTGCCAGCAGCTCGGGACAGCCCCTTAGCCGGGAAAAACTGTTTTTT.

This chain connects TRBV5-1 to TRBJ2-1; 11 positions match TRBD2. Germline CDR1 SGHRS, CDR2 YFSETQ. This CDR3 comprises 15 residues. Germline trimming cut 4 bases from V and 7 bases from J; bases unmatched to any gene: 7. CDR3 bases: TGCGCCAGCAGCCCGGGACTAGCGGCCCCTAATGAGCAGTTCTTC. The encoded protein is CASSPGLAAPNEQFF.

The chain couples TRBV6-6 to TRBJ2-7; D might be TRBD2 (6 bases). Germline CDR1 is MNHNY and CDR2 is SVGAGI (reference sequence). V lost 4 bases to trimming and J lost 0 bases, with 13 bases between them. This CDR3 contains 15 residues. The CDR3 is CASSSAGPSSYEQYF. CDR3 DNA sequence: TGTGCCAGCAGTTCTGCGGGACCCAGCTCCTACGAGCAGTACTTC.

The chain employs TRBV2 and TRBJ2-5; D not resolved. Germline values: CDR1 SNHLY, CDR2 FYNNEI. The V gene lost 3 bases and the J gene lost 5 bases, with 7 bases spanning the gap. The CDR3 extends over 12 amino acids. CDR3 loop: CASSEQVETQYF. In DNA, the CDR3 is TGTGCCAGCAGTGAGCAGGTTGAGACCCAGTACTTC.

The CDR3 DNA reads as TGTGCCAGCAGCCCTCGACAGGGGGCCTACGAGCAGTACTTC. It specifies CASSPRQGAYEQYF. The rearrangement uses TRBV5-4 and TRBJ2-7, with 9 bases matching TRBD1. This CDR3 spans 14 amino acids. The J segment lost 2 bases and the V segment lost 4 bases, leaving 4 bases of the junction unmatched. The germline V gene has CDR1 SGHNT and CDR2 YYREEE (reference sequence).

The CDR3, as DNA: TGTGCCAGTACCCCTGAAGGGGCCCCTCCTAATGAGCAGTTCTTC. As protein: CASTPEGAPPNEQFF. The V and J genes are TRBV19 and TRBJ2-1, with D possibly being TRBD1 (5 bases). There are 15 residues in the CDR3. Germline CDR1 and CDR2: LNHDA and SQIVND (reference sequence). Between the trimmed V and J ends, which lost 7 bases and 7 bases, there was a span of 20 bases. The full variable domain, rest sourced from reference TRBV19 and TRBJ2-1, is DGGITQSPKYLFRKEGQNVTLSCEQNLNHDAMYWYRQDPGQGLRLIYYSQIVNDFQKGDIAEGYSVSREKKESFPLTVTSAQKNPTAFYLCASTPEGAPPNEQFFGPGTRLTVL.

The genes are TRBV19 and TRBJ2-5, with D perhaps TRBD1 or TRBD2 (5 bases each). CDR3 length: 16 residues. Germline V gives CDR1 LNHDA, CDR2 SQIVND (reference sequence). V lost 6 bases, J lost 4 bases, and 21 bases lay in between. In DNA form, the CDR3 reads TGTGCCAGTAGACGGATTGGGACCGCGGTGGGAGAGACCCAGTACTTC. It is translated as CASRRIGTAVGETQYF. Full variable domain (missing parts from reference TRBV19 and TRBJ2-5): DGGITQSPKYLFRKEGQNVTLSCEQNLNHDAMYWYRQDPGQGLRLIYYSQIVNDFQKGDIAEGYSVSREKKESFPLTVTSAQKNPTAFYLCASRRIGTAVGETQYFGPGTRLLVL.

V usage is TRBV11-2 and J usage is TRBJ1-1; no firm D call. The CDR3 contains 16 residues. The ends were cut back, 5 bases at V and 4 bases at J, with 20 bases in the middle. Looked up from germline, CDR1 is SGHAT and CDR2 is FQNNGV. The CDR3, as DNA: TGTGCCAGCAGCACTATTAAGGGAGGGAGTAGCACTGAAGCTTTCTTT. It translates to CASSTIKGGSSTEAFF.

This clone has only a few counts. One junction end disagrees with the germline gene, perhaps due to a read error. The chain recombines TRBV2 with TRBJ1-2, with TRBD1 as a possible D gene (5 bases). The CDR3 is 11 amino acids. The germline V gene encodes CDR1 SNHLY and CDR2 FYNNEI. The CDR3 loop reads CASSEVDIHHF. CDR3 DNA: TGTGCCAGCAGTGAAGTGGACATCCATCACTTC. Drawing the rest from reference TRBV2 and TRBJ1-2, the complete variable domain is EPEVTQTPSHQVTQMGQEVILRCVPISNHLYFYWYRQILGQKVEFLVSFYNNEISEKSEIFDDQFSVERPDGSNFTLKIRSTKLEDSAMYFCASSEVDIHHFGSGTRLTVV.

This clone was counted a few times. V usage is TRBV28 and J usage is TRBJ1-6; no firm D call. The germline CDR1 and CDR2 sequences are MDHEN and SYDVKM. V lost 7 bases and J lost 0, with 13 bases in between. The CDR3 length is 16 residues. For the CDR3, the DNA is TGTGCCAGCAAAGTTTTGTTTAGCTCCTATAATTCACCCCTCCACTTT. Translation: CASKVLFSSYNSPLHF.

This chain joins TRBV2 and TRBJ1-4; D is unclear. V was shortened by 7 bases and J by 7 bases, with 13 bases between the two germline ends. The CDR3 sequence is 13 residues long. Per germline, CDR1 SNHLY and CDR2 FYNNEI. CDR3 protein: CASNPPEGEKLFF. The DNA for the CDR3 is TGTGCCAGCAATCCCCCAGAGGGTGAAAAACTGTTTTTT.

This chain connects TRBV11-3 to TRBJ1-1; possibly TRBD1 for D (5 bases). The CDR3 length is 13 residues. Trimming left V 5 bases short and J 0 bases short, with 7 bases between. Germline assignment: CDR1 SGHNT and CDR2 YENEEA. CDR3 in amino acids: CASSQGLNTEAFF. The CDR3, as DNA: TGTGCCAGCAGCCAGGGACTGAACACTGAAGCTTTCTTT.

The V and J genes are TRBV27 and TRBJ2-1, with D maybe TRBD2 (7 bases). This CDR3 comprises 15 residues. Germline values: CDR1 MNHEY, CDR2 SMNVEV (reference sequence). Trimming removed 6 bases from V and 6 bases from J, with 18 bases in between. The CDR3 coding sequence is TGTGCCAGCAGAACCCGCGGGGGCGGGTTCAATGAGCAGTTCTTC. Its protein product is CASRTRGGGFNEQFF.

V gene TRBV7-9 combines with J gene TRBJ2-1, with 8 bases matching TRBD2. V gave up 6 bases and J gave up 2 bases; unmatched junction bases: 6. The CDR3 runs 15 residues. Germline CDR1 and CDR2: SEHNR and FQNEAQ (reference sequence). The CDR3 loop is CASREAGDTYNEQFF. In nucleotides, the CDR3 is TGTGCCAGCAGAGAAGCGGGGGATACCTACAATGAGCAGTTCTTC.